This is a list of T cell receptor beta chains from one sample in a study of CD8 T cells in cerebrospinal fluid in Alzheimer's disease. TCRdb reprocessed the 10x single-cell sequencing reads, keeping one entry per CDR3 protein, no DNA. This sample's clone table lists about 1,000 distinct CDR3 sequences. Sample: cerebrospinal fluid. All receptors come from a human donor with mild cognitive impairment. Each CDR3 is given with its conserved first and last residue. The size field is filled for only some rows; it gives once, few, many or a size class.

TRBJ2-7,TRBV20-1,medium-sized,CSARQGAYEQYF
TRBJ2-6,TRBV6-5,medium-sized,CASSRQGPTGANVLTF
TRBJ1-2,TRBV27,medium-sized,CASSPRRGDYGYTF
TRBJ1-2,TRBV12-3/TRBV12-4,medium-sized,CASSLGGLGGYTF
TRBJ1-2,TRBV9,medium-sized,CASSVDQGASGYTF
TRBJ2-5,TRBV24-1,large,CATSDSTGRLMETQYF
TRBJ1-5,TRBV24-1,large,CATSDYTGRRQPQHF
TRBJ2-7,TRBV19,medium-sized,CASSPHGTIYEQYF
TRBJ1-1,TRBV27,medium-sized,CASSKGPTGVNTEAFF
TRBJ2-3,TRBV7-9,large,CASSMGLAGVGDTQYF
TRBJ2-5,TRBV7-3,medium-sized,CASSYDRQETQYF
TRBJ2-1,TRBV20-1,large,CSYSGVNEQFF
TRBJ2-3,TRBV28,large,CASSSFGGAAPDTQYF
TRBJ2-3,TRBV7-2,large,CASSFGGLRSDTQYF
TRBJ1-5,TRBV7-2,medium-sized,CASSSSGRPNQPQHF
TRBJ1-2,TRBV20-1,medium-sized,CSALRTVNYGYTF
TRBJ2-3,TRBV9,medium-sized,CASSRYLTDTQYF
TRBJ2-7,TRBV6-2/TRBV6-3,-,CASSDLAGGYEQYF
TRBJ2-2,TRBV20-1,medium-sized,CSASIGLSTGELFF
TRBJ2-6,TRBV2,medium-sized,CATTSSGANVLTF
TRBJ2-2,TRBV20-1,medium-sized,CSAIQGEGTGELFF
TRBJ2-3,TRBV9,medium-sized,CASSAGGTVETQYF
TRBJ1-2,TRBV2,medium-sized,CASSDGLGGGYTF
TRBJ2-1,TRBV30,-,CAWGAGLYNEQFF
TRBJ1-2,TRBV12-3/TRBV12-4,medium-sized,CASSLGAGQGVSGYTF
TRBJ1-5,TRBV19,-,CVSILGTGSDSNQPQHF
TRBJ1-5,TRBV12-3/TRBV12-4,-,CASSLMGANTGTGNQPQHF
TRBJ1-6,TRBV28,medium-sized,CASNLSGTVNSPLHF
TRBJ2-2,TRBV6-1,medium-sized,CASRSINRPSNTGELFF
TRBJ2-5,TRBV7-3,large,CASSLGQVQQETQYF
TRBJ2-7,TRBV6-2/TRBV6-3,large,CASSFSLTREQYF
TRBJ1-3,TRBV2,medium-sized,CASSRRQGIENTIYF
TRBJ1-4,TRBV5-1,medium-sized,CASSLPTNEKLFF
TRBJ1-1,TRBV20-1,-,CSARDSNTEAFF
TRBJ1-1,TRBV18,medium-sized,CASSPNGQGGITEAFF
TRBJ2-7,TRBV6-2/TRBV6-3,large,CASSYPSHEQYF
TRBJ2-4,TRBV3-1,medium-sized,CASSRRTSEKNIQYF
TRBJ1-2,TRBV7-9,medium-sized,CASSLNGFYGYTF
TRBJ2-7,TRBV7-2,medium-sized,CASSLGQGAAYEQYF
TRBJ2-3,TRBV20-1,large,CSAEGTPGLADTDTQYF
TRBJ2-2,TRBV7-9,medium-sized,CASSYGQGFYTGELFF
TRBJ1-1,TRBV6-5,medium-sized,CASSYRGQGKSEAFF
TRBJ2-1,TRBV2,medium-sized,CASSVASGGSEQFF
TRBJ2-7,TRBV24-1,medium-sized,CATSDSGTGGYEQYF
TRBJ2-3,TRBV7-3,large,CASSFGSPGEDTQYF
TRBJ1-6,TRBV6-5,medium-sized,CASGRTSNNSPLHF
TRBJ2-1,TRBV12-3/TRBV12-4,large,CASSPTLGSLSYNEQFF
TRBJ2-1,TRBV12-3/TRBV12-4,-,CASSFYINEQFF
TRBJ2-5,TRBV10-3,medium-sized,CAISDQPAGGGETQYF
TRBJ1-2,TRBV12-3/TRBV12-4,medium-sized,CASSLGLPNYGYTF
TRBJ1-1,TRBV4-3,medium-sized,CASSQGQGDTEAFF